This T cell receptor (beta chain) was sequenced in a study of T cell responses to AZD1222 COVID-19 vaccine. Study-wide results and limits: Baseline seropositivity characterized only a handful of AZD1222 recipients.

Repertoires were generated with immunoSEQ multiplex PCR, while TCRdb's copy carries only in-frame clones and drops some. The repertoire has about 83,000 clones, approximately 87% of them found once; the top ten carry approximately 4.5%. The CDR3 contains 15 residues. Germline CDR1 and CDR2: SGHDN and FVKESK. The V end lost 4 bases, the J end lost 6 bases, and 13 bases lay between the germline ends. Notes on this clone: The target antigen is unknown.

This specimen consisted of peripheral blood, obtained on day 0 of MenACWY control vaccination. J is TRBJ1-6 and V is TRBV14; D gene ambiguous. This receptor was taken from an adult in good health. CDR3 in DNA: TGTGCCAGCAGCCTTACCGGGTCCCCTAATTCACCCCTCCACTTT. Protein sequence: CASSLTGSPNSPLHF.